This T cell receptor beta chain is drawn from a study of spatial heterogeneity in lung cancer. Looking at the study overall: Beta-chain sequences were consistently detected more often than alpha-chain sequences.

This clonotype is judged medium-sized (0.01 to 0.1%). A library made for alpha chains picked up this beta chain off target, so its size means little. The CDR3 sequence is 16 residues long. The V and J ends lost 4 bases and 2 bases, in that order; junction bases with no gene match: 8. Germline loops: CDR1 MNHNY, CDR2 SVGAGI (reference sequence). Time point reported: sample taken at primary tumor resection. No cell sorting; template was whole RNA from tumor, lung tissue or PBMC. TCRdb itself ran the 5' RACE reads through MiXCR, one entry per CDR3 protein. Among some 2,000 distinct CDR3 sequences listed, 7.8% were seen once.

The sequences come from normal lung tissue next to the tumor, collected at surgery. V usage is TRBV6-6 and J usage is TRBJ2-4; 7 bases are a match to TRBD1. This TCR came from a male donor with early-stage non-small cell lung cancer. Written as DNA, the CDR3 is TGTGCCAGCAGTTCCTCGACAGGGCCGTCCAAAAACATTCAGTACTTC. Translated, it gives CASSSSTGPSKNIQYF.